This T cell receptor (beta chain) was sequenced during a study of blood T cells in healthy people across ages. The germline CDR1 and CDR2 sequences are SNHLY and FYNNEI. The CDR3 length is 14 residues. The V and J ends lost 6 bases and 0 bases respectively, with 9 bases between them. This clonotype was detected a few times. A sample-barcoded 5' primer and a J-beta primer mix were used in a second PCR of roughly 7 to 12 cycles. One entry per CDR3 protein, called by TCRdb with MiXCR from the 5' RACE reads. The sample lists hundreds of thousands of distinct CDR3 sequences, approximately 30% occurring once.

The source of this sequence is a woman aged 80 or older in good health. Sequencing used blood. V gene TRBV2 combines with J gene TRBJ2-1; D not resolved. The CDR3 spells CASRSQTSYNEQFF. The CDR3 DNA sequence: TGTGCCAGCAGGTCACAAACCTCCTACAATGAGCAGTTCTTC.